This T cell receptor (beta chain) appears in the sequencing data of a study of cytomegalovirus exposure and HLA in healthy donors. As regards this clone: The antigen is unknown.

Whole-study results and caveats: Later on, an analysis showed TCR association rates differing by HLA locus, with DRB1 the most and HLA-C the fewest.

Germline CDR1 and CDR2: LGHNA and YNFKEQ. The CDR3 runs to 15 residues. V lost 3 bases, J lost 6 bases, and 7 bases stayed unmatched. In the PCR, 60 Vbeta and 13 Jbeta primers were used. Using immunoSEQ multiplex PCR, the repertoire was profiled, and TCRdb retains in-frame clones only, with some absent. In the table there are tens of thousands of clones, around two thirds of which are singletons. All the people who gave samples were healthy bone marrow donors. The receptor comes from a woman aged 60-70 years in good health and CMV-seropositive. The V and J genes are TRBV4-2 and TRBJ2-3; 9 bases align to TRBD2. Sequenced: PBMCs. The CDR3: CASSHRAGGTDTQYF. The CDR3 bases are TGTGCCAGCAGCCATCGGGCGGGGGGGACCGATACGCAGTATTTT.